The 19 T cell receptor beta chains reported below all come from one sample, sequenced in a study of blood T cell repertoires in COVID-19. This table comes from immunoSEQ multiplex PCR, and its TCRdb copy is limited to in-frame clones, with some not included. The sample has 250,000 to 300,000 clones, 88% seen once. Sequencing input: PBMCs or T cells enriched from blood (not recorded which). The receptors were sampled from a woman aged 55-69 years in a cohort exposed to, infected with or recovered from COVID-19 (not recorded which).

The chain links TRBV19 to TRBJ2-7, with TRBD2 identical over 12 bases. This CDR3 is 15 amino acids long. Trimming took 8 bases from V and 3 from J; bases not matched to a gene: 8. In germline, CDR1 is LNHDA, CDR2 SQIVND (reference sequence). In DNA, the CDR3 is TGTGCCAGTGCGGGAGGACTAGCGGGACGCTACGAGCAGTACTTC. Protein product: CASAGGLAGRYEQYF.

This clone was found once. The V gene is TRBV3-1 (or the pseudogene TRBV3-2), the J gene TRBJ1-2; D might be TRBD1 (6 bases). V dropped 4 bases and J dropped 3 bases, with 18 bases sitting between them. CDR1 and CDR2 from the germline V gene are LGHDT and YNNKEL (reference sequence). This CDR3 is built from 16 residues. CDR3 sequence (DNA): TGTGCCAGCAGCCGATACGACAGGAGGAACCACTATGGCTACACCTTC. The encoded protein is CASSRYDRRNHYGYTF.

The chain couples TRBV7-5 to TRBJ2-7; the table assigns TRBD1, which was not confirmed against the DNA. TRBV7-5 is given as a pseudogene. The CDR3 is 16 amino acids. CDR3 sequence reads: CARSLGGGQGRYEQYF. CDR3 DNA: TGTGCCAGAAGCTTAGGAGGTGGACAGGGACGATACGAGCAGTACTTC.

The chain has TRBV5-4 and TRBJ1-3, with 7 nucleotides matching TRBD1. There are 17 residues in the CDR3. V shed 0 bases and J 2 bases; nucleotides not matched to a gene: 8. In germline, CDR1 is SGHNT, CDR2 YYREEE (reference sequence). The CDR3 here is CASSLGRQGAAGNTIYF. The CDR3 DNA sequence: TGTGCCAGCAGCTTGGGCCGACAGGGCGCCGCTGGAAACACCATATATTTT.

CDR3 in DNA: TGTGCCTGGACGGGACAGGGGGTCGGGACCCAGTACTTC. It is translated as CAWTGQGVGTQYF. V gene TRBV30 combines with J gene TRBJ2-5, with 11 bases matching TRBD1. The CDR3 extends over 13 amino acids. Germline V CDR1 and CDR2: GTSNPN, SVGIG (reference sequence). V gave up 4 bases and J gave up 7 bases; unmatched junction bases: 5.

CDR3 nucleotide sequence: TGTGCCAGCAGCAACCCCCGAACTAGCGGGAGACGGGATGAGCAGTTCTTC. It yields the protein CASSNPRTSGRRDEQFF. The chain couples TRBV21-1 to TRBJ2-1; TRBD2, the table's D call, was not compared with the DNA. TRBV21-1 is reported as a pseudogene. The CDR3 has 17 amino acids.

The gene calls are TRBV19 and TRBJ1-5; tentative D call: TRBD1 (6 bases). Germline CDR1 LNHDA, CDR2 SQIVND (reference sequence). This CDR3 is built from 12 residues. Deletions cut 7 bases from V and 4 bases from J, with 8 bases between. CDR3 residues: CASNQGNQPQHF. CDR3 nucleotide sequence: TGTGCCAGTAATCAGGGGAATCAGCCCCAGCATTTT.

This rearrangement joins TRBV4-2 to TRBJ1-5; D is possibly TRBD1 (5 bases). The CDR3 is 15 amino acids. V was cut by 0 bases and J by 6 bases, with 12 bases left in between. Looked up from germline, CDR1 is LGHNA and CDR2 is YNFKEQ. CDR3 region: CASSQEREGSQPQHF. The DNA of the CDR3 is TGTGCCAGCAGCCAAGAGAGGGAGGGGAGTCAGCCCCAGCATTTT.

This clone was observed once. V gene TRBV14 combines with J gene TRBJ2-5; 8 bases are shared with TRBD1. Germline V gives CDR1 SGHDN, CDR2 FVKESK. Trimming took 5 bases from V and 1 from J; bases not matched to a gene: 9. The CDR3 runs to 16 residues. In DNA, the CDR3 is TGTGCCAGCAGCGCAAGGACTCAGGGGGCCCAAGAGACCCAGTACTTC. It encodes CASSARTQGAQETQYF.

The gene calls are TRBV30 and TRBJ1-1; 7 nucleotides match TRBD1. This CDR3 contains 12 residues. From germline, CDR1 is GTSNPN and CDR2 SVGIG (reference sequence). V lost 1 base and J lost 11; bases outside the gene matches: 7. Written as DNA, the CDR3 is TGTGCCTGGAGTGATGAGGGGGCCGATGCTTTCTTT. The encoded protein is CAWSDEGADAFF.

The V and J genes are TRBV9 and TRBJ2-3; tentative D call: TRBD1 (5 bases). Between the trimmed V and J ends, which lost 3 bases and 4 bases, there was a span of 12 bases. CDR1 and CDR2 (germline): SGDLS, YYNGEE. The CDR3 length is 14 residues. The CDR3 region is CASSALGDADTQYF. The CDR3 nucleotides read TGTGCCAGCAGCGCGCTAGGGGATGCAGATACGCAGTATTTT. Drawing the rest from reference TRBV9 and TRBJ2-3, the complete variable domain is DSGVTQTPKHLITATGQRVTLRCSPRSGDLSVYWYQQSLDQGLQFLIQYYNGEERAKGNILERFSAQQFPDLHSELNLSSLELGDSALYFCASSALGDADTQYFGPGTRLTVL.

V is TRBV5-1 and J is TRBJ2-3; D remains ambiguous. Trimming took off 4 bases at V and 3 bases at J, with 9 bases between the two ends. The germline V gene has CDR1 SGHRS and CDR2 YFSETQ. The CDR3 runs 13 residues. CDR3 loop: CASSRPVTDTQYF. The CDR3 nucleotides are TGCGCCAGCAGCCGTCCGGTTACAGATACGCAGTATTTT.

This clone was observed once. This chain connects TRBV5-1 to TRBJ1-1, with TRBD1 as a possible D gene (5 bases). V was cut by 0 bases and J by 4 bases, with 10 bases left in between. The CDR3 is made up of 14 amino acids. Germline V lookup: CDR1 SGHRS, CDR2 YFSETQ. The CDR3 here is CASSLGGHGTEAFF. The CDR3 DNA reads as TGCGCCAGCAGCTTGGGTGGACACGGCACTGAAGCTTTCTTT. Together with reference TRBV5-1 and TRBJ1-1, the CDR3 gives the full variable domain: KAGVTQTPRYLIKTRGQQVTLSCSPISGHRSVSWYQQTPGQGLQFLFEYFSETQRNKGNFPGRFSGRQFSNSRSEMNVSTLELGDSALYLCASSLGGHGTEAFFGQGTRLTVV.

The chain joins TRBV5-4 to TRBJ1-2, with D perhaps matching TRBD1 (5 bases). CDR1 and CDR2 from the germline V gene are SGHNT and YYREEE (reference sequence). This CDR3 is built from 15 residues. Trimming removed 0 bases at V and 4 bases at J, with 13 bases between. The DNA of the CDR3 is TGTGCCAGCAGCTTGGTGGGGCGGCCCAGCTATGGCTACACCTTC. Protein product: CASSLVGRPSYGYTF.

The chain links TRBV28 to TRBJ2-4; weak D call: TRBD2 (6 bases). Trimming left V 5 bases short and J 5 bases short, with 22 bases between. Germline V gives CDR1 MDHEN, CDR2 SYDVKM. The CDR3 is 17 residues long. The CDR3, as DNA: TGTGCCAGCAGTCCACCCGGTCGCCGGGGGTCCCAAAACATTCAGTACTTC. Its translation: CASSPPGRRGSQNIQYF.

The chain is built from TRBV12-1 and TRBJ2-2; TRBD2, the table's D call, lacks a check against the DNA. TRBV12-1 is a known pseudogene. The CDR3 runs 17 residues. The CDR3 DNA reads as TGTGCCAGCAGCTCCGGGACTAGCGGGAGAGGTACCGGGGAGCTGTTTTTT. It codes for CASSSGTSGRGTGELFF.

This sequence joins TRBV30 and TRBJ2-2; 11 bases align to TRBD1. In germline, CDR1 is GTSNPN, CDR2 SVGIG (reference sequence). CDR3 size: 14 residues. With V trimmed by 3 bases and J by 7 bases, 4 bases remained unmatched. The CDR3 region has the DNA TGTGCCTGGAGCGGGACAGGGGGTGACGGGGAGCTGTTTTTT. This codes for CAWSGTGGDGELFF.

The genes are TRBV7-6 and TRBJ1-4; 9 bases match TRBD1. There are 15 residues in the CDR3. Germline-derived CDR1 and CDR2 are SGHVS and FNYEAQ. Germline trimming cut 4 bases from V and 7 bases from J; bases unmatched to any gene: 7. The CDR3 DNA is TGTGCCAGCAGCTCAAACAGGGGGCGCGGTGAAAAACTGTTTTTT. The encoded protein is CASSSNRGRGEKLFF.

The genes are TRBV18 and TRBJ1-5; D remains ambiguous. Trimming took 1 base from V and 5 from J, leaving 9 bases between them. The CDR3 is made up of 14 amino acids. Germline CDR1 is KGHSH and CDR2 is LQKENI. The chain's CDR3 is CASSPRVEDQPQHF. The DNA for the CDR3 is TGTGCCAGCTCACCACGGGTGGAGGATCAGCCCCAGCATTTT.